Each of the 28 T cell receptor beta chains below was sequenced from the same sample in a study of CD8 T cells in Susac syndrome. With random hexamers, reverse transcription was performed on about 0.5 to 1 ug of RNA. Via MiXCR, TCRdb re-called the immunoSEQ multiplex PCR reads, giving one row per CDR3 protein. The sample has about 150,000 distinct CDR3 sequences; approximately 95% are singletons. The specimen sequenced was CD4+ T cells from PBMCs. The receptors derive from a human donor with Susac syndrome.

This chain links TRBV6-6 with TRBJ1-6; D is possibly TRBD1 (6 bases). V lost 4 bases and J lost 9, with 13 bases in between. The CDR3 totals 14 residues. Germline V CDR1 and CDR2: MNHNY, SVGAGI (reference sequence). CDR3 DNA: TGTGCCAGCAGTTCCCCAGGGGTGGGTTCACCCCTCCACTTT. This gives the protein CASSSPGVGSPLHF.

The chain joins TRBV6-1 to TRBJ1-2; TRBD1 might be the D (6 bases). Germline V gene lookup returns CDR1 MNHNS and CDR2 SASEGT. CDR3 length: 15 residues. V was clipped by 1 base and J by 8 bases, with 17 bases between them. The CDR3 region has the DNA TGTGCCAGCAGTGAAGTTGTGTCGGGGGCATGGGGCTACACCTTC. It is translated as CASSEVVSGAWGYTF.

The rearrangement uses TRBV19 and TRBJ2-2, with 10 bases fitting TRBD1. Germline V gene data show CDR1 as LNHDA and CDR2 as SQIVND (reference sequence). V shed 10 bases, J shed 2 bases, and the junction held 16 bases outside the gene matches. CDR3 length equals 18 residues. As DNA, the CDR3 is TGTGCCACGTTTCGACAGGGGGCTACGGCCCCTAACACCGGGGAGCTGTTTTTT. Protein: CATFRQGATAPNTGELFF.

This chain joins TRBV7-2 and TRBJ1-1; D is ambiguous. Germline V CDR1 and CDR2: SGHTA, FQGNSA. Trimming took 6 bases from V and 2 from J, leaving 7 bases between them. This CDR3 has 12 amino acids. In DNA form, the CDR3 reads TGTGCCAGCAGTTTTGATAACACTGAAGCTTTCTTT. It is translated as CASSFDNTEAFF.

This clonotype was seen a single time. This chain uses TRBV20-1 with TRBJ2-2; 9 nucleotides agree with TRBD1. The CDR3 is made up of 16 amino acids. The V gene end was trimmed by 6 bases and the J gene end by 2 bases; junction bases not matched to a gene: 10. Germline V lookup: CDR1 DFQATT, CDR2 SNEGSKA (reference sequence). CDR3 sequence: CSAPDRGPTNTGELFF. The CDR3 DNA reads TGCAGTGCACCGGACAGGGGACCCACTAACACCGGGGAGCTGTTTTTT.

The chain employs TRBV7-9 and TRBJ1-2; D unclear. The CDR3 totals 13 residues. Germline lookup yields CDR1 SEHNR and CDR2 FQNEAQ (reference sequence). V was shortened by 7 bases and J by 0 bases, with 9 bases between the two germline ends. CDR3 residues: CASNGITNYGYTF. Written as DNA, the CDR3 is TGTGCCAGCAACGGCATAACTAACTATGGCTACACCTTC.

This chain links TRBV4-1 with TRBJ2-4, with TRBD2 matching 12 bases. CDR1 and CDR2 (germline): MGHRA, YSYEKL. Trimming cost V 1 base and J 5 bases; bases outside gene matches: 3. CDR3 size: 16 residues. CDR3 residues: CASSQGLAGGQNIQYF. CDR3 DNA sequence: TGCGCCAGCAGCCAAGGCCTAGCGGGGGGGCAAAACATTCAGTACTTC.

This chain joins TRBV7-2 and TRBJ2-5; TRBD2 agrees at 15 bases. The germline V gene encodes CDR1 SGHTA and CDR2 FQGNSA. The CDR3 is 19 residues long. The V segment lost 2 bases and the J segment 1 base; nucleotides outside the gene matches: 8. For the CDR3, the DNA is TGTGCCAGCAGCTTACGTCCGGGACTAGCGGGGGGACGCCAAGAGACCCAGTACTTC. Protein product: CASSLRPGLAGGRQETQYF.

J is TRBJ2-7 and V is TRBV25-1; 11 bases fit TRBD2. The CDR3 extends over 16 amino acids. The V segment lost 4 bases and the J segment 0 bases; nucleotides outside the gene matches: 5. CDR1 and CDR2 (germline): MGHDK, SYGVNS. CDR3 protein: CASSGVGTSGSYEQYF. The CDR3, as DNA: TGTGCCAGCAGTGGGGTAGGGACTAGCGGCTCCTACGAGCAGTACTTC.

The rearrangement joins TRBV7-9 to TRBJ1-4, with 7 bases lining up with TRBD1. The CDR3 has 15 residues. Trimming cost V 7 bases and J 8 bases; bases outside gene matches: 13. Germline V gene lookup returns CDR1 SEHNR and CDR2 FQNEAQ (reference sequence). In DNA form, the CDR3 reads TGTGCCAGCACCGAGACCGGGACAGTCAGAGAAAAACTGTTTTTT. It yields the protein CASTETGTVREKLFF.

The chain combines TRBV7-9 with TRBJ1-2; D is perhaps TRBD1 (5 bases). Trimming cost V 5 bases and J 3 bases, with 16 bases left between them. Germline loops: CDR1 SEHNR, CDR2 FQNEAQ (reference sequence). This CDR3 has 15 amino acids. CDR3 sequence: CASSPGGASDYGYTF. CDR3 sequence (DNA): TGTGCCAGCAGCCCGGGAGGGGCGTCGGACTATGGCTACACCTTC.

This rearrangement joins TRBV2 to TRBJ1-1; 7 nucleotides align to TRBD1. CDR3 size: 14 residues. The germline gives CDR1 SNHLY, CDR2 FYNNEI. Trimming took 5 bases from V and 1 from J; bases not matched to a gene: 4. The CDR3 region is CASSRTGPNTEAFF. The CDR3 DNA sequence: TGTGCCAGCAGTCGGACAGGCCCGAACACTGAAGCTTTCTTT.

The genes are TRBV14 and TRBJ2-3; D possibly corresponds to TRBD2 (6 bases). The CDR3 sequence is 13 residues long. The germline V gene has CDR1 SGHDN and CDR2 FVKESK. The V end lost 5 bases, the J end lost 3 bases, and 9 bases lay between the germline ends. The CDR3 here is CASSFSGTDTQYF. CDR3 nucleotide sequence: TGTGCCAGCAGCTTTAGCGGAACAGATACGCAGTATTTT. The complete variable domain, with remaining parts taken from reference TRBV14 and TRBJ2-3, reads EAGVTQFPSHSVIEKGQTVTLRCDPISGHDNLYWYRRVMGKEIKFLLHFVKESKQDESGMPNNRFLAERTGGTYSTLKVQPAELEDSGVYFCASSFSGTDTQYFGPGTRLTVL.

The V call is TRBV4-1, the J call TRBJ2-7; no definite D call. Germline-derived CDR1 and CDR2 are MGHRA and YSYEKL. The CDR3 spans 13 residues. With 4 bases removed from V and 6 bases from J, the gap between germline ends came to 13 bases. CDR3 amino acids: CASSRGEQVEQYF. In nucleotides, the CDR3 is TGCGCCAGCAGCCGCGGAGAGCAGGTCGAGCAGTACTTC.

This chain joins TRBV9 and TRBJ2-7; D might be TRBD2 (5 bases). V shed 4 bases and J shed 6 bases, with 11 bases lying between them. CDR3 size: 12 residues. Germline assignment: CDR1 SGDLS and CDR2 YYNGEE. CDR3 amino acids: CASSPSGVEQYF. The CDR3 DNA reads TGTGCCAGCAGCCCCTCCGGGGTCGAGCAGTACTTC.

The chain carries TRBV29-1 and TRBJ1-5, with D possibly being TRBD1 (5 bases). Germline V CDR1 and CDR2: SQVTM, ANQGSEA. Trimming took off 7 bases at V and 5 bases at J, with 12 bases between the two ends. This CDR3 is built from 12 residues. The CDR3 sequence is CSAQGVDQPQHF. The CDR3 bases are TGCAGCGCCCAGGGAGTCGATCAGCCCCAGCATTTT. Based on the CDR3 plus reference TRBV29-1 and TRBJ1-5, the full variable domain is SAVISQKPSRDICQRGTSLTIQCQVDSQVTMMFWYRQQPGQSLTLIATANQGSEATYESGFVIDKFPISRPNLTFSTLTVSNMSPEDSSIYLCSAQGVDQPQHFGDGTRLSIL.

CDR3 DNA: TGCAGTGCTAGGGGGGCCGGATTGGGTCCGCAGTATTTT. Translated, it gives CSARGAGLGPQYF. The rearrangement uses TRBV20-1 and TRBJ2-3; D is possibly TRBD1 (6 bases). Germline V gene lookup returns CDR1 DFQATT and CDR2 SNEGSKA (reference sequence). The CDR3 totals 13 residues. V was shortened by 3 bases and J by 10 bases, with 17 bases between the two germline ends.

V and J are TRBV9 and TRBJ2-1; no firm D call. V was pared by 0 bases and J by 3 bases, with 4 bases between. This CDR3 is 13 amino acids long. Germline CDR1 is SGDLS and CDR2 is YYNGEE. The CDR3 sequence is CASSVAHYNEQFF. The CDR3 nucleotides read TGTGCCAGCAGCGTAGCCCACTACAATGAGCAGTTCTTC.

V gene TRBV3-1 combines with J gene TRBJ2-2; D gene ambiguous. Trimming stripped 4 bases from V and 8 bases from J, with 11 bases between. CDR3 length: 13 residues. CDR1 is LGHDT and CDR2 is YNNKEL in the germline V gene (reference sequence). CDR3 nucleotide sequence: TGTGCCAGCAGCCGCGACGTTCGGGGGGAGCTGTTTTTT. Translating it yields CASSRDVRGELFF. Full variable domain (rest looked up from reference TRBV3-1 and TRBJ2-2): DTAVSQTPKYLVTQMGNDKSIKCEQNLGHDTMYWYKQDSKKFLKIMFSYNNKELIINETVPNRFSPKSPDKAHLNLHINSLELGDSAVYFCASSRDVRGELFFGEGSRLTVL.

This clonotype was seen only once. The genes are TRBV29-1 and TRBJ2-5, with 7 nucleotides matching TRBD1. Trimming cost V 5 bases and J 8 bases; bases outside gene matches: 14. The CDR3 is made up of 14 amino acids. Per the germline V gene, CDR1 is SQVTM and CDR2 is ANQGSEA. The CDR3 protein is CSVTPTGIIGTQYF. As DNA, the CDR3 is TGCAGCGTTACCCCGACAGGGATCATTGGTACCCAGTACTTC.

The chain couples TRBV21-1 to TRBJ2-7; TRBD2, as called in the table, went unchecked against the DNA. TRBV21-1 is flagged as a pseudogene. There are 14 residues in the CDR3. In nucleotides, the CDR3 is TGTGCCAGCCAGAGTCCCCGGAGCTCCTACGAGCAGTACTTC. Encoded protein: CASQSPRSSYEQYF.

V is TRBV6-6 and J is TRBJ2-7; TRBD1 matches 7 bases. The germline V gene has CDR1 MNHNY and CDR2 SVGAGI (reference sequence). V gave up 6 bases and J gave up 5 bases; unmatched junction bases: 7. The CDR3 length is 13 residues. The CDR3 here is CASRVHDRDEQYF. The CDR3 region has the DNA TGTGCCAGCAGAGTGCACGACAGGGACGAGCAGTACTTC.

This chain uses TRBV7-8 with TRBJ1-5, with D maybe TRBD1 (6 bases). Trimming left V 4 bases short and J 11 bases short, with 24 bases between. The germline V gene encodes CDR1 SGHVS and CDR2 FQNEAQ. This CDR3 comprises 16 residues. For the CDR3, the DNA is TGTGCCAGCAGCTACAGGGCAGGGCTCTCCCTAGGAGCCCAGCATTTT. It translates to CASSYRAGLSLGAQHF.

The chain combines TRBV25-1 with TRBJ2-1, with TRBD2 matching over 12 bases. The germline V gene has CDR1 MGHDK and CDR2 SYGVNS. V shed 6 bases, J shed 5 bases, and the junction held 2 bases outside the gene matches. This CDR3 has 14 amino acids. The CDR3 DNA is TGTGCCAGCAGACTAGCGGGGGGTGACAATGAGCAGTTCTTC. This gives the protein CASRLAGGDNEQFF.

The J gene is TRBJ1-2, the V gene TRBV29-1, with 11 nucleotides matching TRBD1. The J segment lost 8 bases and the V segment lost 4 bases, leaving 3 bases of the junction unmatched. Germline V CDR1 and CDR2: SQVTM, ANQGSEA. The CDR3 has 12 amino acids. CDR3 region: CSVGGQGEGYTF. CDR3 sequence (DNA): TGCAGCGTTGGGGGACAGGGGGAAGGCTACACCTTC.

The rearrangement joins TRBV9 to TRBJ1-5; D call uncertain. The CDR3 totals 15 residues. V gave up 0 bases and J gave up 3 bases, with 10 bases separating them. Germline V CDR1 and CDR2: SGDLS, YYNGEE. Here the CDR3 DNA reads TGTGCCAGCAGCGTAGCCCCCGGAAACAATCAGCCCCAGCATTTT. Its protein is CASSVAPGNNQPQHF.

The rearrangement uses TRBV6-5 and TRBJ1-2; D might be TRBD1 (5 bases). The germline CDR1 and CDR2 sequences are MNHEY and SVGAGI. The CDR3 is made up of 15 amino acids. The ends were cut back, 3 bases at V and 2 bases at J, with 13 bases in the middle. The CDR3 DNA sequence: TGTGCCAGCAGTTATGGGGCCCCGTCAAACTATGGCTACACCTTC. Residues: CASSYGAPSNYGYTF.

The chain couples TRBV29-1 to TRBJ2-5, with 12 bases fitting TRBD2. With V trimmed by 6 bases and J by 5 bases, 7 bases remained unmatched. The CDR3 has 14 amino acids. In germline, CDR1 is SQVTM, CDR2 ANQGSEA. The CDR3 protein is CSVELAGGYETQYF. As DNA, the CDR3 is TGCAGCGTGGAACTAGCGGGGGGTTACGAGACCCAGTACTTC.